This T cell receptor (beta chain) appears in the sequencing data of a study of blood T cell repertoires in COVID-19. Study summary: PBMCs, B-cell-depleted T cells, or T cells were the source of the cDNA or gDNA that made up the material.

Sequencing was performed with immunoSEQ multiplex PCR; in TCRdb, only in-frame clones are kept and a portion is missing. In the table there are a few hundred thousand clones, 80% to 90% of which are singletons. The CDR3 has 10 residues. Material: peripheral blood. The source of this sequence is a middle-aged woman who had recovered from COVID-19. The rearrangement links TRBV21-1 to TRBJ1-5. TRBV21-1 is annotated as a pseudogene. The CDR3 bases are TGTGCCACGACTCATCAGCCCCAGCATTTT. This codes for CATTHQPQHF.